This T cell receptor beta chain comes out of a study of T cell responses to AZD1222 COVID-19 vaccine. This CDR3 has 15 amino acids. Trimming cost V 5 bases and J 11 bases, with 24 bases left between them. Germline lookup yields CDR1 SEHNR and CDR2 FQNEAQ (reference sequence). Some clones are missing from TCRdb's copy, which holds only in-frame ones; the method was immunoSEQ multiplex PCR. This table has tens of thousands of clones, around nine tenths appearing once. In the case of this clone: What it binds is not known.

Study results and caveats: White British ancestry dominated among donors, who included more females, and clonal diversity was possibly underestimated. Sampling that yielded the repertoires occurred only after the peak T cell response.

The chain carries TRBV7-9 and TRBJ1-1; D possibly corresponds to TRBD1 (6 bases). This clonotype was obtained from an adult who received the AZD1222 COVID-19 vaccine. Here the sequenced sample was peripheral blood, taken 28 days after the second AZD1222 dose. This CDR3 reads CASSRDTGDPRRAFF. The CDR3 nucleotides read TGTGCCAGCAGCCGGGACACGGGGGACCCGAGGAGGGCTTTCTTT.